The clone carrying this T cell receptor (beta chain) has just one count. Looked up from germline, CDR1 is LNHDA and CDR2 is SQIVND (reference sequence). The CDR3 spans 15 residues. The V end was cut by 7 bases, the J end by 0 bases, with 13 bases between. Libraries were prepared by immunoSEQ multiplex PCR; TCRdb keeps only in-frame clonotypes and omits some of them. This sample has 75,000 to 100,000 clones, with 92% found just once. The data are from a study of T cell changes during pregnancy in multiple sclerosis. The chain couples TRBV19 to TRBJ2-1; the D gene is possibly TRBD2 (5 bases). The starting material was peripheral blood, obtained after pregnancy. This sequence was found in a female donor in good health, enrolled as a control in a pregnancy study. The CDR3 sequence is CASTPGLNSYNEQFF. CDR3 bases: TGTGCCAGTACCCCCGGACTGAACTCCTACAATGAGCAGTTCTTC.